One sample yielded the 3 T cell receptor beta chains listed below, sequenced in a study of T cells in Graves' hyperthyroidism and ophthalmopathy (dated by TCRdb to the late 2010s). The library was prepared using multiplex PCR. Reads for this sample came from an Illumina HiSeq 2000. TCR beta CDR3 regions were amplified from RNA transcripts. The first round of RT-PCR for the TCR CDR3 was performed with the HTBI primer set and the Qiagen OneStep RT-PCR kit. TCRdb reran the public reads through fastp at Q25 and MiXCR, keeping productive beta chains. Every distinct CDR3 protein forms one entry, paired with its most common genes and DNA. A total of around 540,000 distinct CDR3 sequences appear in this sample, 46% of them only once. The ten top clones hold 8.2% of the sample. Sequencing was carried out using peripheral blood or thyroid tissue (not recorded which). Receptor source: a woman in her late teens or twenties with Graves' hyperthyroidism. Donor details come from another sample of the same person, matched by shared clones.

The sample holds a few counts of this clonotype. V is TRBV19 and J is TRBJ2-7; the match to TRBD2 covers 10 bases. The CDR3 length is 14 residues. Germline V gives CDR1 LNHDA, CDR2 SQIVND (reference sequence). Germline trimming cut 3 bases from V and 3 bases from J; bases unmatched to any gene: 2. The CDR3 DNA is TGTGCCAGTAGTATCGGACTAGCGGTCTACGAGCAGTACTTC. Amino acids: CASSIGLAVYEQYF.

This clonotype was seen once. The V and J genes are TRBV15 and TRBJ1-2; D might be TRBD1 (5 bases). Germline values: CDR1 LNHNV, CDR2 YYDKDF (reference sequence). Trimming shortened V by 1 base and J by 6 bases, and 12 bases separated the two germline ends. The CDR3 loop spans 14 amino acids. The CDR3 sequence: CATSRGTPFHGYTF. In DNA, the CDR3 is TGTGCCACCAGCAGAGGGACACCGTTCCATGGCTACACCTTC.

The chain employs TRBV29-1 and TRBJ1-1; TRBD1 agrees at 7 bases. This CDR3 spans 14 amino acids. Germline CDR1 SQVTM, CDR2 ANQGSEA. The V gene end was trimmed by 7 bases and the J gene end by 8 bases; junction bases not matched to a gene: 16. In DNA, the CDR3 is TGCAGCGGCAGGACAGGCCTCAGTGATAAGGAAGCTTTCTTT. Its translation: CSGRTGLSDKEAFF.